Each of the 20 T cell receptor beta chains below was sequenced from the same sample in a study of blood T cell repertoires in COVID-19. Some clones are missing from TCRdb's copy, which holds only in-frame ones; the method was immunoSEQ multiplex PCR. The sample yields approximately 70,000 clones, about 90% seen once. The sequencing sample was made of peripheral blood. These receptors were taken from a woman in her fifties or sixties with COVID-19, enrolled during active disease.

The CDR3 protein is CASSHLDSFYEQYF. The CDR3 bases are TGTGCCAGCAGCCATTTAGACAGTTTCTACGAGCAGTACTTC. This sequence joins TRBV5-8 and TRBJ2-7; maybe TRBD1 (5 bases). V was cut by 4 bases and J by 3 bases, with 14 bases left in between. The CDR3 loop spans 14 amino acids. The germline V gene has CDR1 SGHTS and CDR2 YDEGEE. The whole variable domain, filled in from reference TRBV5-8 and TRBJ2-7, reads EAGVTQSPTHLIKTRGQQATLRCSPISGHTSVYWYQQALGLGLQFLLWYDEGEERNRGNFPPRFSGRQFPNYSSELNVNALELEDSALYLCASSHLDSFYEQYFGPGTRLTVT.

V is TRBV5-1 and J is TRBJ1-4, with 7 bases matching TRBD1. The CDR3 has 14 residues. Germline CDR1 and CDR2: SGHRS and YFSETQ. The junction had 1 base not matched to a gene; V was cut back by 1 base and J by 4 bases. In DNA form, the CDR3 reads TGCGCCAGCAGCTTGTCAGGGGGTAATGAAAAACTGTTTTTT. It specifies CASSLSGGNEKLFF.

The chain couples TRBV28 to TRBJ2-7, with D perhaps matching TRBD2 (5 bases). The CDR3 runs to 15 residues. The germline V gene has CDR1 MDHEN and CDR2 SYDVKM. Trimming took off 5 bases at V and 0 bases at J, with 14 bases between the two ends. CDR3 region: CASSPTLAASYEQYF. DNA of the CDR3: TGTGCCAGCAGTCCAACCCTAGCCGCCTCCTACGAGCAGTACTTC.

The chain links TRBV7-6 to TRBJ2-5; no firm D call. The CDR3 spans 11 residues. Per germline, CDR1 SGHVS and CDR2 FNYEAQ. The germline V and J ends were trimmed by 11 bases and 5 bases, with 12 bases remaining between them. The DNA for the CDR3 is TGTGCCGTCTCCCTCCGGGAGACCCAGTACTTC. Protein: CAVSLRETQYF.

This clone showed up just once. This chain joins TRBV6-1 and TRBJ1-1, with TRBD1 matching 7 bases. CDR1 MNHNS and CDR2 SASEGT come from the germline V gene. The CDR3 is made up of 17 amino acids. Trimming cost V 4 bases and J 6 bases; bases outside gene matches: 17. The CDR3 nucleotides read TGTGCCAGCAGTGGGGAATACCGACAGGGTTGGAAGGCTGAAGCTTTCTTT. Translated: CASSGEYRQGWKAEAFF.

J is TRBJ2-7 and V is TRBV19, with a possible D match to TRBD2 (5 bases). Germline CDR1 reads LNHDA; CDR2 reads SQIVND (reference sequence). Trimming removed 3 bases from V and 3 bases from J, with 12 bases in between. The CDR3 extends over 14 amino acids. CDR3 bases: TGTGCCAGTAGTATTTATGGGGAGAACTACGAGCAGTACTTC. This codes for CASSIYGENYEQYF.

The chain links TRBV5-1 to TRBJ2-5, with D perhaps matching TRBD2 (6 bases). This CDR3 spans 14 amino acids. The germline gives CDR1 SGHRS, CDR2 YFSETQ. V shed 1 base and J shed 4 bases, with 11 bases lying between them. The CDR3 DNA is TGCGCCAGCAGCTTGAACGGGCGGGGAGAGACCCAGTACTTC. Translated: CASSLNGRGETQYF.

The table lists this clone with a count of one. This sequence joins TRBV5-6 and TRBJ2-7, with 7 bases that match TRBD1. With 1 base clipped from V and 5 bases from J, the junction kept 15 bases outside the gene matches. This CDR3 has 17 amino acids. Per germline, CDR1 SGHDT and CDR2 YYEEEE. In DNA form, the CDR3 reads TGTGCCAGCAGCTTGACCTCACGTCGGACAGGACAGGACGAGCAGTACTTC. It translates to CASSLTSRRTGQDEQYF. Full variable domain (rest looked up from reference TRBV5-6 and TRBJ2-7): DAGVTQSPTHLIKTRGQQVTLRCSPKSGHDTVSWYQQALGQGPQFIFQYYEEEERQRGNFPDRFSGHQFPNYSSELNVNALLLGDSALYLCASSLTSRRTGQDEQYFGPGTRLTVT.

The chain links TRBV9 to TRBJ2-7; 8 nucleotides agree with TRBD2. The ends lost 0 bases at V and 7 bases at J; junction bases unmatched: 12. The CDR3 is 16 amino acids. Germline V gene lookup returns CDR1 SGDLS and CDR2 YYNGEE. This CDR3 is CASSVDSAGGAWEQYF. CDR3 in DNA: TGTGCCAGCAGCGTAGACTCGGCGGGAGGTGCCTGGGAGCAGTACTTC.

V is TRBV28 and J is TRBJ1-1; unclear D gene. In germline, CDR1 is MDHEN, CDR2 SYDVKM. The length of the CDR3 is 13 residues. Trimming left V 7 bases short and J 5 bases short, with 14 bases between. CDR3 sequence reads: CASTSEGATEAFF. Written as DNA, the CDR3 is TGTGCCAGCACATCGGAGGGCGCGACTGAAGCTTTCTTT.

This chain connects TRBV24-1 to TRBJ2-4; the D is unclear. With 4 bases removed from V and 0 bases from J, the gap between germline ends came to 3 bases. From germline, CDR1 is KGHDR and CDR2 SFDVKD. The CDR3 extends over 13 amino acids. The CDR3 region has the DNA TGTGCCACCAGTGACTTAGCCAAAAACATTCAGTACTTC. Translated, it gives CATSDLAKNIQYF.

The chain carries TRBV6-5 and TRBJ1-4, with D unresolved. Germline V gives CDR1 MNHEY, CDR2 SVGAGI. The CDR3 extends over 13 amino acids. The V and J ends lost 6 bases and 5 bases respectively, with 10 bases between them. CDR3 coding DNA: TGTGCCAGCAGGCAGTCCAAGAATGAAAAACTGTTTTTT. This encodes CASRQSKNEKLFF.

This chain joins TRBV4-1 and TRBJ2-3; 7 bases are a match to TRBD2. V lost 1 base and J lost 2; bases outside the gene matches: 9. Germline assignment: CDR1 MGHRA and CDR2 YSYEKL. This CDR3 region has 17 residues. In DNA, the CDR3 is TGCGCCAGCAGCCAAGGGAGAGGCCTAGCGGACACAGATACGCAGTATTTT. It yields the protein CASSQGRGLADTDTQYF.

This clone showed up just once. The V call is TRBV2, the J call TRBJ2-1, with 10 bases that match TRBD2. The CDR3 loop spans 14 amino acids. Per germline, CDR1 SNHLY and CDR2 FYNNEI. V lost 5 bases, J lost 6 bases, and 4 bases stayed unmatched. The CDR3 DNA reads TGTGCCAGCAGTTGGACTAGCGGCTCCAATGAGCAGTTCTTC. Translating it yields CASSWTSGSNEQFF.

This clone was seen just once. The chain links TRBV10-3 to TRBJ2-3; 12 nucleotides agree with TRBD1. Germline loops: CDR1 ENHRY, CDR2 SYGVKD. The CDR3 totals 23 residues. With V trimmed by 6 bases and J by 0 bases, 25 bases remained unmatched. CDR3 sequence (DNA): TGTGCCATCAGGAAGGCCACCGGGACAGGGGGCGCCGTCCGAAGTTCTAGCACAGATACGCAGTATTTT. Translated, it gives CAIRKATGTGGAVRSSSTDTQYF.

The rearrangement joins TRBV9 to TRBJ2-5, with 10 bases matching TRBD2. CDR3 length equals 18 residues. J was trimmed by 5 bases and V by 4 bases; bases with no gene match: 17. From germline, CDR1 is SGDLS and CDR2 YYNGEE. The CDR3 DNA reads TGTGCCAGCAGCCCCGCCAGGGGGCTAGCGGGAGCATTGGAGACCCAGTACTTC. This sequence encodes CASSPARGLAGALETQYF.

The genes are TRBV7-2 and TRBJ1-1; no reliable D call. Trimming cost V 5 bases and J 1 base, with 8 bases left between them. The germline V gene has CDR1 SGHTA and CDR2 FQGNSA. The CDR3 contains 13 residues. For the CDR3, the DNA is TGTGCCAGCAGCCGGTTCCCGAACACTGAAGCTTTCTTT. It encodes CASSRFPNTEAFF.

The chain combines TRBV3-1 (or the pseudogene TRBV3-2) with TRBJ2-7; D perhaps matches TRBD2 (6 bases). Germline V lookup: CDR1 LGHDT, CDR2 YNNKEL (reference sequence). The V end lost 0 bases, the J end lost 5 bases, and 14 bases lay between the germline ends. The CDR3 spans 15 residues. CDR3 coding DNA: TGTGCCAGCAGCCAAGAGGGGGGTCGGGTGGACGAGCAGTACTTC. Translating it yields CASSQEGGRVDEQYF.

The chain has TRBV6-5 and TRBJ2-1; 14 nucleotides match TRBD2. The CDR3 loop spans 14 amino acids. The J segment lost 7 bases and the V segment lost 6 bases, leaving 2 bases of the junction unmatched. The germline V gene encodes CDR1 MNHEY and CDR2 SVGAGI. The CDR3 bases are TGTGCCAGCAGCGGGACTAGCGGGAGAAATGAGCAGTTCTTC. Protein sequence: CASSGTSGRNEQFF.

This clone has just one count. The chain uses TRBV30 and TRBJ2-7; 10 bases map to TRBD1. The germline V gene encodes CDR1 GTSNPN and CDR2 SVGIG (reference sequence). There are 13 residues in the CDR3. Germline trimming cut 1 base from V and 7 bases from J; bases unmatched to any gene: 4. The CDR3 DNA sequence: TGTGCCTGGAGTGCGGACAGGGGGAGAGAGCAGTACTTC. Amino acids: CAWSADRGREQYF.